What follows are 29 T cell receptor beta chains derived from one specimen sequenced in a study of T cells in Graves' hyperthyroidism and ophthalmopathy. Using RNA transcripts as the source, TCR beta CDR3 regions were amplified. First-round RT-PCR with HTBI primers amplified the TCR CDR3 region. From the multiplex PCR reads, TCRdb called clonotypes with MiXCR, one entry per CDR3 protein. This sample has around 350,000 distinct CDR3 sequences, with about a fifth found just once. The sequenced sample was blood. Receptors were obtained from a woman between 18 and 29 years old with Graves' hyperthyroidism.

This clonotype appeared many times. CDR3 nucleotides: TGTGCCAGCAGCTCCCGGACAGGGGGCCTTAGATCGCCAGCTTTCTTT. Its protein product is CASSSRTGGLRSPAFF. The rearrangement uses TRBV11-3 and TRBJ1-1; 11 nucleotides agree with TRBD1. This CDR3 comprises 16 residues. CDR1 SGHNT and CDR2 YENEEA come from the germline V gene. The ends lost 4 bases at V and 10 bases at J; junction bases unmatched: 14.

About this clonotype itself: A much larger clone lies one base from this, so it may be a read error. The chain has TRBV7-9 and TRBJ1-2; D is possibly TRBD1 (5 bases). The CDR3 length is 14 residues. Per germline, CDR1 SEHNR and CDR2 FQNEAQ (reference sequence). The DNA for the CDR3 is TGTGCCTGCAGCTTCGCAGGGACCCCCTATGGCTACACCTTC. The encoded protein is CACSFAGTPYGYTF.

This clonotype showed up many times. The rearrangement joins TRBV2 to TRBJ2-4, with D possibly being TRBD2 (6 bases). Per germline, CDR1 SNHLY and CDR2 FYNNEI. This CDR3 is built from 16 residues. The germline V and J ends were trimmed by 2 bases and 3 bases, with 14 bases remaining between them. The CDR3 DNA follows: TGTGCCAGCAGTGAAAGGGTGACTAGGTACAAAAACATTCAGTACTTC. Its translation: CASSERVTRYKNIQYF.

The rearrangement joins TRBV5-1 to TRBJ1-1; 10 bases are a match to TRBD1. The CDR3 spans 15 residues. Germline CDR1 and CDR2: SGHRS and YFSETQ. V trimming: 4 bases; J trimming: 2 bases; junction bases outside the gene matches: 5. CDR3 region: CASSVRQGANTEAFF. CDR3 sequence (DNA): TGCGCCAGCAGCGTCCGACAGGGGGCTAACACTGAAGCTTTCTTT.

This chain uses TRBV7-6 with TRBJ2-7; D is undetermined. This CDR3 comprises 17 residues. The V end was cut by 2 bases, the J end by 4 bases, with 21 bases between. Germline-derived CDR1 and CDR2 are SGHVS and FNYEAQ. The CDR3 spells CASSLTFHEPSEYEQYF. In DNA, the CDR3 is TGTGCCAGCAGCTTAACTTTTCACGAACCCAGCGAATACGAGCAGTACTTC. The full variable domain, with the rest looked up from reference TRBV7-6 and TRBJ2-7, is GAGVSQSPRYKVTKRGQDVALRCDPISGHVSLYWYRQALGQGPEFLTYFNYEAQQDKSGLPNDRFSAERPEGSISTLTIQRTEQRDSAMYRCASSLTFHEPSEYEQYFGPGTRLTVT.

This chain links TRBV12-3 or TRBV12-4 with TRBJ2-7; 8 bases fit TRBD2. The CDR3 is 15 residues long. The V gene end was trimmed by 5 bases and the J gene end by 3 bases; junction bases not matched to a gene: 9. The CDR3 nucleotides are TGTGCCAGCAGTCCGAGGACTAGCATATACTACGAGCAGTACTTC. Protein product: CASSPRTSIYYEQYF.

This clonotype was counted ten times or more. The gene calls are TRBV28 and TRBJ2-5; 8 bases agree with TRBD2. CDR3 length: 15 residues. The germline V gene encodes CDR1 MDHEN and CDR2 SYDVKM. With 7 bases clipped from V and 4 bases from J, the junction kept 11 bases outside the gene matches. The CDR3 reads CASNFGGGLGETQYF. In DNA, the CDR3 is TGTGCCAGCAATTTCGGGGGGGGCCTTGGAGAGACCCAGTACTTC.

The V call is TRBV6-5, the J call TRBJ2-7; D uncertain. Trimming cost V 0 bases and J 5 bases, with 8 bases left between them. CDR3 length equals 13 residues. In germline, CDR1 is MNHEY, CDR2 SVGAGI. The CDR3, as DNA: TGTGCCAGCAGTTACTCGGGCGTAGACGAGCAGTACTTC. Translation: CASSYSGVDEQYF.

This clonotype was found many times. CDR3 region: CASSVGDNYGYTF. CDR3 DNA sequence: TGTGCCAGCAGTGTGGGGGATAACTATGGCTACACCTTC. The chain has TRBV5-6 and TRBJ1-2, with a tentative D call TRBD1 (5 bases). Per germline, CDR1 SGHDT and CDR2 YYEEEE. The CDR3 contains 13 residues. V lost 5 bases and J 1 base, leaving 9 bases between the germline ends.

This clonotype showed up many times. V gene TRBV6-1 combines with J gene TRBJ1-2; D is uncertain. Germline V gene data show CDR1 as MNHNS and CDR2 as SASEGT. Trimming stripped 1 base from V and 0 bases from J, with 9 bases between. The CDR3 is 15 amino acids. CDR3 residues: CASSEEAGANYGYTF. DNA for the CDR3: TGTGCCAGCAGTGAAGAAGCGGGAGCTAACTATGGCTACACCTTC.

The V and J genes are TRBV20-1 and TRBJ1-5; possible D gene TRBD1, 5 bases. CDR3 length: 14 residues. CDR1 and CDR2 from the germline V gene are DFQATT and SNEGSKA (reference sequence). The CDR3 region has the DNA TGCATCGCCCCCAAAGGGGTGAGTAGTCAGCCCCAGCATTTT. This sequence encodes CIAPKGVSSQPQHF.

The table lists this clonotype with a few counts. This rearrangement joins TRBV7-9 to TRBJ2-5; unclear D gene. Germline assignment: CDR1 SEHNR and CDR2 FQNEAQ (reference sequence). V lost 2 bases and J lost 1, with 5 bases in between. This CDR3 has 13 residues. The CDR3 protein is CASSLLIQETQYF. The CDR3 region has the DNA TGTGCCAGCAGCTTACTTATCCAAGAGACCCAGTACTTC.

The chain is built from TRBV7-3 and TRBJ2-2, with TRBD1 matching over 11 bases. The J segment lost 5 bases and the V segment lost 3 bases, leaving 5 bases of the junction unmatched. The CDR3 contains 16 residues. From germline, CDR1 is SGHTA and CDR2 FQGTGA. The CDR3 sequence: CASSLGGQGATGELFF. The CDR3 DNA is TGTGCCAGCAGCTTGGGAGGACAGGGGGCTACCGGGGAGCTGTTTTTT.

Ten or more counts support this clonotype. V usage is TRBV7-8 and J usage is TRBJ1-5, with 7 bases that match TRBD1. The CDR3 is made up of 17 amino acids. Losses at the gene ends were 5 bases for V and 0 bases for J; bases not matched to a gene: 10. The germline V gene encodes CDR1 SGHVS and CDR2 FQNEAQ. This CDR3 reads CASSLEGTDYSNQPQHF. CDR3 nucleotides: TGTGCCAGCAGCCTAGAAGGGACAGACTATAGCAATCAGCCCCAGCATTTT. Variable domain in full (rest from reference TRBV7-8 and TRBJ1-5): GAGVSQSPRYKVAKRGQDVALRCDPISGHVSLFWYQQALGQGPEFLTYFQNEAQLDKSGLPSDRFFAERPEGSVSTLKIQRTQQEDSAVYLCASSLEGTDYSNQPQHFGDGTRLSIL.

The J gene is TRBJ1-3, the V gene TRBV29-1; no clear D gene. The CDR3 runs to 12 residues. Per germline, CDR1 SQVTM and CDR2 ANQGSEA. V gave up 4 bases and J gave up 1 base, with 5 bases separating them. In DNA, the CDR3 is TGCAGCGTTGCCCAATCTGGAAACACCATATATTTT. It specifies CSVAQSGNTIYF.

This clonotype was seen only a few times. This may be a read error, as it is one base from a much larger clone. The chain recombines TRBV11-2 with TRBJ2-7; 10 bases align to TRBD1. Germline V CDR1 and CDR2: SGHAT, FQNNGV. This CDR3 contains 15 residues. CDR3 nucleotide sequence: TGTGCCTGCAGCCCGACAGGGGGCCTTCCGTACGAGCAGTACTTC. Translating gives CACSPTGGLPYEQYF.

The table lists this clonotype with many counts. The rearrangement uses TRBV20-1 and TRBJ2-7; the D gene could be TRBD1 or TRBD2 (6 bases each). The CDR3 length is 16 residues. Germline CDR1 DFQATT, CDR2 SNEGSKA (reference sequence). V was cut by 6 bases and J by 3 bases, with 24 bases left in between. CDR3 amino acids: CSALTRQEGMGYEQYF. The CDR3 DNA sequence: TGCAGTGCACTTACACGACAGGAGGGAATGGGCTACGAGCAGTACTTC.

This clonotype was detected ten times or more. This chain links TRBV7-9 with TRBJ1-2; D is possibly TRBD1 (6 bases). V lost 5 bases to trimming and J lost 3 bases, with 16 bases between them. Per the germline V gene, CDR1 is SEHNR and CDR2 is FQNEAQ (reference sequence). The CDR3 has 15 residues. CDR3: CASSPATGWDYGYTF. The CDR3 nucleotides read TGTGCCAGCAGCCCAGCGACAGGTTGGGACTATGGCTACACCTTC. Looking up the rest from reference TRBV7-9 and TRBJ1-2 gives the full variable domain: DTGVSQNPRHKITKRGQNVTFRCDPISEHNRLYWYRQTLGQGPEFLTYFQNEAQLEKSRLLSDRFSAERPKGSFSTLEIQRTEQGDSAMYLCASSPATGWDYGYTFGSGTRLTVV.

This clonotype was found a few times. The chain recombines TRBV6-2 or TRBV6-3 with TRBJ1-1; D is uncertain. The CDR3 runs to 15 residues. Germline CDR1 is MNHEY and CDR2 is SVGEGT. Trimming stripped 4 bases from V and 4 bases from J, with 16 bases between. DNA of the CDR3: TGTGCCAGCAGTTCGGCTGAGGGTCTCAGCACTGAAGCTTTCTTT. This gives the protein CASSSAEGLSTEAFF.

This clonotype showed up many times. The V gene is TRBV18, the J gene TRBJ2-5, with D hard to call. The CDR3 extends over 13 amino acids. The germline V gene encodes CDR1 KGHSH and CDR2 LQKENI. The ends were cut back, 0 bases at V and 5 bases at J, with 7 bases in the middle. The CDR3 DNA follows: TGTGCCAGCTCACCACCAATCGCGGAGACCCAGTACTTC. As protein: CASSPPIAETQYF.

The V call is TRBV6-1, the J call TRBJ1-1; D is possibly TRBD1 (6 bases). The CDR3 sequence is 15 residues long. The germline V and J ends were trimmed by 3 bases and 3 bases, with 14 bases remaining between them. Germline CDR1 and CDR2: MNHNS and SASEGT. Here the CDR3 DNA reads TGTGCCAGCAGTGACGGGACACTTGGGGACACTGAAGCTTTCTTT. Its translation: CASSDGTLGDTEAFF.

This clonotype has ten or more counts. V and J are TRBV7-3 and TRBJ1-1, with unresolved D. Looked up from germline, CDR1 is SGHTA and CDR2 is FQGTGA. V lost 5 bases, J lost 5 bases, and 15 bases lay in between. The CDR3 runs to 14 residues. CDR3 protein: CASSPSPTRTEAFF. CDR3 coding DNA: TGTGCCAGCAGCCCCTCGCCAACGAGGACTGAAGCTTTCTTT. The full variable domain, completed using reference TRBV7-3 and TRBJ1-1, is GAGVSQTPSNKVTEKGKYVELRCDPISGHTALYWYRQSLGQGPEFLIYFQGTGAADDSGLPNDRFFAVRPEGSVSTLKIQRTERGDSAVYLCASSPSPTRTEAFFGQGTRLTVV.

The gene calls are TRBV28 and TRBJ2-5; 11 nucleotides align to TRBD2. The CDR3 totals 17 residues. With V trimmed by 6 bases and J by 7 bases, 16 bases remained unmatched. CDR1 and CDR2 from the germline V gene are MDHEN and SYDVKM. CDR3 residues: CASSTPRASGGLGTQYF. CDR3 DNA sequence: TGTGCCAGCAGCACCCCTCGGGCTAGCGGGGGGCTGGGGACCCAGTACTTC.

This clonotype was counted at least ten times. This rearrangement joins TRBV27 to TRBJ1-2; D is unresolved. The CDR3 covers 14 residues. V was pared by 6 bases and J by 0 bases, with 11 bases between. Germline V lookup: CDR1 MNHEY, CDR2 SMNVEV (reference sequence). The CDR3 DNA is TGTGCCAGCAGCTCTGGCCGGGCTAACTATGGCTACACCTTC. Translation: CASSSGRANYGYTF.

At least ten counts were recorded for this clonotype. The chain uses TRBV20-1 and TRBJ2-7; D uncertain. CDR1 is DFQATT, CDR2 SNEGSKA, per germline (reference sequence). Trimming removed 3 bases from V and 1 base from J, with 22 bases in between. This CDR3 is built from 17 residues. Written as DNA, the CDR3 is TGCAGTGCTAGGAACATACGTAGAGTAGAGTTGTCCTACGAGCAGTACTTC. Residues: CSARNIRRVELSYEQYF.

Concerning this clonotype itself: A read error may be the cause here, since a much bigger clone is one base away. This chain links TRBV11-1 with TRBJ1-2, with D perhaps TRBD1 (5 bases). Per the germline V gene, CDR1 is SGHAT and CDR2 is FQDESV (reference sequence). The V end lost 5 bases, the J end lost 3 bases, and 19 bases lay between the germline ends. The CDR3 has 16 amino acids. The CDR3 here is CASSRQGGTRDYGYTF. DNA for the CDR3: TGTGCCAGCAGCCGTCAGGGTGGCACGAGAGACTATGGCTACACCTTC. Based on the CDR3 plus reference TRBV11-1 and TRBJ1-2, the full variable domain is EAEVAQSPRYKITEKSQAVAFWCDPISGHATLYWYRQILGQGPELLVQFQDESVVDDSQLPKDRFSAERLKGVDSTLKIQPAELGDSAMYLCASSRQGGTRDYGYTFGSGTRLTVV.

The genes are TRBV4-1 and TRBJ2-2; 9 nucleotides agree with TRBD1. Losses at the gene ends were 4 bases for V and 4 bases for J; bases not matched to a gene: 10. This CDR3 has 17 amino acids. From germline, CDR1 is MGHRA and CDR2 YSYEKL. Here the CDR3 reads CASSLRTGEIPTGELFF. The CDR3, as DNA: TGCGCCAGCAGCCTACGGACAGGGGAAATACCCACCGGGGAGCTGTTTTTT.

This clonotype was seen more than once but under ten times. The V call is TRBV6-1, the J call TRBJ2-7, with D possibly matching TRBD1 (5 bases). V dropped 2 bases and J dropped 0 bases, with 14 bases sitting between them. Germline loops: CDR1 MNHNS, CDR2 SASEGT. The CDR3 spans 16 residues. The CDR3 bases are TGTGCCAGCAGTGAAAGTAGGGGCCTAAGCTCCTACGAGCAGTACTTC. It yields the protein CASSESRGLSSYEQYF.

This clonotype appeared many times. The genes are TRBV20-1 and TRBJ2-5; 7 bases align to TRBD2. CDR1 DFQATT and CDR2 SNEGSKA come from the germline V gene (reference sequence). The junction had 3 bases not matched to a gene; V was cut back by 4 bases and J by 1 base. This CDR3 spans 13 amino acids. The chain's CDR3 is CSAMVAGQETQYF. The DNA of the CDR3 is TGCAGTGCTATGGTAGCGGGCCAAGAGACCCAGTACTTC.